The entry that follows covers one T cell receptor (beta chain) sequence. Its antigen is still unknown. No much larger clone is present one base from it, and per-base qualities are unavailable. This sample is drawn from a study of shared clonotypes between healthy human individuals (dated by TCRdb to the early 2020s). About the investigation overall: Three men and two women, aged 18 to 49 years, made up the cohort. To increase sequencing depth and limit assay-specific biases, different laboratories used diverse techniques to prepare libraries and sequence TCR repertoires. For each donor, three plates each were used for CD4 naive and CD4 memory, two plates were used for CD8 naive, and one plate was used for CD8 memory. Leukapheresis yielded between about 0.8 and 8.9 billion PBMCs per donor. Blood TCR repertoires of 5 or 6 healthy adults were deeply sequenced to estimate repertoire size and the extent of clonotype sharing between individuals. The investigation overall reported the following: Incomplete sequencing was indicated by rarefaction of sorted-subset datasets, despite the large sequencing depth. Naive subsets generally had larger estimated clonotype richness than memory subsets. Pairwise subsampling led to the expectation that sequencing depth would affect the degree of clonotype sharing among donors. Clonotypes shared by all four sorted-subset donors showed higher generation probabilities than non-shared clonotypes. Only blood was sampled, and tissue TCR repertoires likely differ from those in blood. About 5% of naive CD4, 3.5% of naive CD8, around 2.3% of memory CD4, and about 0.4% of memory CD8 clonotypes were shared across a few donors. The genetic and exposure-history diversity represented was limited by the small number of donors.

As encoded in the germline V gene, CDR1 is KGHSH while CDR2 is LQKENI. V and J are truncated by 5 bases and 0 bases respectively, leaving an intervening sequence of 6 bases. Its CDR3 holds 13 amino acids, cysteine through phenylalanine. The only DNA kept is the CDR3, 39 bases in frame from the first base. The donors were healthy, HIV-negative adults with no recently reported acute infections or vaccinations. Every donor was a Caucasian adult residing in Nashville, Tennessee, USA. CD4+ T cells were enriched by magnetic negative selection; naive cells were then positively selected on CD45RA, and the negative fraction formed the memory subset. Blood was obtained by leukapheresis, after which PBMCs were separated by Ficoll-Histopaque density gradient centrifugation and cryopreserved in liquid nitrogen vapor phase. Purity and quantity of every magnetically sorted T cell population were checked by analytical flow cytometry. Genomic DNA was isolated from every sorted fraction and measured by UV absorbance on a Nanodrop 2000c.

TCR CDR3 regions were amplified from genomic DNA by multiplex PCR using the deep immunoSEQ assay. Extracted genomic DNA from each cell subset was spread evenly across all wells of several immunoSEQ 96-well plates, with each plate serving as a replicate. For sorted subsets, roughly 200 ng of genomic DNA, equivalent to 30,000 or so T cell genomes, went into each replicate PCR. The purified libraries were quantified using a Qubit 3.0 fluorometer, sized with a Bioanalyzer 2100, and then quantified again using the KAPA Library Quantification kit. Every immunoSEQ 96-well plate was sequenced on a dedicated single-read 150-cycle Illumina NextSeq 550 flow cell. The paper's processing steps were these. The immunoSEQ output contained only junctional sequences without quality scores, so filtering could not match that applied to full-length reads. Sequences were annotated with PyIR, a Python wrapper for IgBLAST v1.9, and V/J genes and CDR3 were assigned using IMGT germline references. Reads were removed for weak V/J assignments (E-value above 1e-6), missing CDR3, stop codons, out-of-frame junctions, or ambiguous translated residues. A V3J clonotype was defined by an identical inferred V gene, J gene, and CDR3 amino acid sequence. Percentage overlap between repertoires was computed as shared unique clonotypes divided by the size of the smaller repertoire. Richness of each repertoire was evaluated using RTK rarefaction, the Chao1 estimator, and Recon v2.1 estimates of unobserved clonotypes. Generation probabilities for all TCRbeta clonotypes obtained by the gDNA method from a handful of donors were computed using OLGA. TCRdb took over this immuneACCESS table, retaining in-frame rearrangements with V and J assigned. Such tables are incomplete; in checked studies, under half of the missing clones stem from an unresolved V gene, and the remainder is unexplained. The V and J calls and clone size were taken over from that table, and D and trimming were inferred from the DNA. For this sample there are around 1.6 million clones; 95% to 99% appear just once. Roughly 0.45% of the sample rests with the top ten.

This sequence uses TRBV18 and TRBJ2-3; the D gene cannot be named for sure. The sample was naive CD4+ T cells sorted from blood. This sample's cell subset or site label indicates: CD45RA+ positively selected. The receptor's source is a man aged 30 to 45 in good health. The DNA sequence is given as TGTGCCAGCTCATCTTTCAGCACAGATACGCAGTATTTT. Translated, this is CASSSFSTDTQYF.